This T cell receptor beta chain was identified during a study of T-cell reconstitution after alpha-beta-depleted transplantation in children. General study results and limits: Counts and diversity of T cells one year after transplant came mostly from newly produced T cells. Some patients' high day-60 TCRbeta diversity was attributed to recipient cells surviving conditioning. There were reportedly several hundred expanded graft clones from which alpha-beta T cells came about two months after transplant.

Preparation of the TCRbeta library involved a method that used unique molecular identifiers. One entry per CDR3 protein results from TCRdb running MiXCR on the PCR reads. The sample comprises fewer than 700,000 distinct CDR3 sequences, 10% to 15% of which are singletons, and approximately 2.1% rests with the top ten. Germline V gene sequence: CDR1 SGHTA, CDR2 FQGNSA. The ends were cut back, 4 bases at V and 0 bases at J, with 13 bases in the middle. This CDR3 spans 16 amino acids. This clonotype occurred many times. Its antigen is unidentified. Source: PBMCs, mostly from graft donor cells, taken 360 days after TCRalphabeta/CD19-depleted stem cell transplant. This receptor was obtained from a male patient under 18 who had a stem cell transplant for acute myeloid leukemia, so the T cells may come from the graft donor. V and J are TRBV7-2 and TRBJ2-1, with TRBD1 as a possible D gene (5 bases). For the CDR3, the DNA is TGTGCCAGCAGCTCCCTGGCAGGGATCTCCTACAATGAGCAGTTCTTC. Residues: CASSSLAGISYNEQFF.